The source of this TCR beta chain is a study of tumor and adjacent non-tumor tissue in lung cancer. Whole-study context: About 4.2 million productive TCRbeta reads were obtained per sample on average. Study-level results: Higher tumor TCR diversity was associated with shorter survival.

The CDR3 length is 13 residues. CDR1 is MNHNS, CDR2 SASEGT, per germline. As concerns this clonotype: Antigen unknown. At one end, the junction sequence differs from germline, possibly due to a read error.

No cell sorting was done before RNA was extracted from the tissue. This non-tumor lung sample came from over 3 cm beyond the tumor edge. A modified ARM-PCR protocol with three rounds of nested PCR amplified TCRbeta. TCRdb used MiXCR to reprocess the multiplex PCR reads, holding one entry per CDR3 protein. The table shows fewer than 55,000 distinct CDR3 sequences, with 60% to 65% occurring only once. The TCR comes from a woman aged 40 to 50 with non-small cell lung cancer. The sequenced sample consisted of distant non-tumor lung tissue. V usage is TRBV6-1 and J usage is TRBJ2-7; D not certain. The CDR3 region has the DNA TGTGCCAGCGGGCAGACATGGTCTTACGAGCAATACTTC. Protein: CASGQTWSYEQYF.